A single sample gave rise to the 12 T cell receptor beta chains below, sequenced in a study of shared clonotypes between healthy human individuals. Assay: immunoSEQ multiplex PCR; the TCRdb copy retains only in-frame clones and omits some. This table holds some 2,400,000 clones, around 95% found once. The specimen sequenced was naive CD4+ T cells sorted from blood. The subset denotes: CD45RA+ positively selected. The source of these receptors is a man aged 18 to 35 in good health.

The V gene is TRBV10-2, the J gene TRBJ1-2; no clear D gene. The germline gives CDR1 WSHSY, CDR2 SAAADI. This CDR3 contains 14 residues. Trimming cost V 0 bases and J 4 bases, with 9 bases left between them. The CDR3 region is CASSESGIPYGYTF. The CDR3 DNA reads TGCGCCAGCAGTGAGTCGGGGATTCCCTATGGCTACACCTTC.

The chain recombines TRBV15 with TRBJ1-2, with D hard to call. This CDR3 is built from 13 residues. CDR1 and CDR2 (germline): LNHNV, YYDKDF (reference sequence). Trimming shortened V by 0 bases and J by 8 bases, and 10 bases separated the two germline ends. The CDR3 nucleotides are TGTGCCACCAGCAGAGATGGGTGGTACGGCTACACCTTC. Translating it yields CATSRDGWYGYTF.

The rearrangement uses TRBV15 and TRBJ2-1; D ambiguous. The CDR3 has 13 amino acids. Germline CDR1 reads LNHNV; CDR2 reads YYDKDF (reference sequence). V lost 5 bases and J 3 bases, leaving 8 bases between the germline ends. CDR3 DNA sequence: TGTGCCACCAGCGCCTGGCGCTACAATGAGCAGTTCTTC. Translated, it gives CATSAWRYNEQFF.

The chain links TRBV5-4 to TRBJ2-5; TRBD2 matches at 8 bases. The germline CDR1 and CDR2 sequences are SGHNT and YYREEE (reference sequence). V was pared by 3 bases and J by 2 bases, with 12 bases of the junction left unmatched. The CDR3 is 17 residues long. The CDR3 bases are TGTGCCAGCAGCTGGGGAGGGGCTAGCGGGCCTCAAGAGACCCAGTACTTC. Protein sequence: CASSWGGASGPQETQYF.

The rearrangement joins TRBV30 to TRBJ2-1; TRBD2 agrees at 11 bases. Trimming at V came to 2 bases and at J to 7 bases, leaving 4 bases not matched to a gene. Germline CDR1 and CDR2: GTSNPN and SVGIG (reference sequence). The CDR3 is 14 residues long. CDR3 region: CAWSIAGGPNEQFF. The CDR3 nucleotides are TGTGCCTGGAGTATAGCGGGGGGGCCTAATGAGCAGTTCTTC.

For this clone: Other DNA sequences in this sample translate to the same CDR3. V usage is TRBV6-5 and J usage is TRBJ2-2; D possibly corresponds to TRBD1 (6 bases). The germline gives CDR1 MNHEY, CDR2 SVGAGI. V lost 0 bases and J lost 6, with 14 bases in between. The CDR3 contains 16 residues. This chain's CDR3 is CASSYSQGLGPGELFF. CDR3 bases: TGTGCCAGCAGTTACTCGCAGGGGCTGGGGCCCGGGGAGCTGTTTTTT.

The J gene is TRBJ2-7, the V gene TRBV28; 8 bases are shared with TRBD1. After removal of 6 bases from V and 2 bases from J, the junction contained 9 bases not matched to a gene. Germline CDR1 and CDR2: MDHEN and SYDVKM. The CDR3 is 15 amino acids. CDR3 nucleotides: TGTGCCAGCAGGACCGCAGCGACAGGGGCCTACGAGCAGTACTTC. Its protein is CASRTAATGAYEQYF. The full variable domain, with the rest looked up from reference TRBV28 and TRBJ2-7, is DVKVTQSSRYLVKRTGEKVFLECVQDMDHENMFWYRQDPGLGLRLIYFSYDVKMKEKGDIPEGYSVSREKKERFSLILESASTNQTSMYLCASRTAATGAYEQYFGPGTRLTVT.

V usage is TRBV7-6 and J usage is TRBJ2-4, with 9 bases that match TRBD1. In germline, CDR1 is SGHVS, CDR2 FNYEAQ. This CDR3 is built from 19 residues. The V and J ends lost 5 bases and 0 bases, in that order; junction bases with no gene match: 14. The CDR3 coding sequence is TGTGCCAGCAGCCCAGGGACAGGGACCACCCTCTTAGCCAAAAACATTCAGTACTTC. This gives the protein CASSPGTGTTLLAKNIQYF.

V and J are TRBV7-9 and TRBJ1-1; D may be TRBD1 (5 bases). From germline, CDR1 is SEHNR and CDR2 FQNEAQ (reference sequence). CDR3 length: 15 amino acids. V dropped 1 base and J dropped 0 bases, with 9 bases sitting between them. CDR3 amino acids: CASSLGGLMNTEAFF. The CDR3 coding sequence is TGTGCCAGCAGCTTAGGGGGGTTGATGAACACTGAAGCTTTCTTT. Full variable domain (outside the CDR3, taken from reference TRBV7-9 and TRBJ1-1): DTGVSQNPRHKITKRGQNVTFRCDPISEHNRLYWYRQTLGQGPEFLTYFQNEAQLEKSRLLSDRFSAERPKGSFSTLEIQRTEQGDSAMYLCASSLGGLMNTEAFFGQGTRLTVV.

The genes are TRBV30 and TRBJ1-5; maybe TRBD1 (6 bases). V gave up 4 bases and J gave up 3 bases, with 13 bases separating them. This CDR3 has 14 amino acids. From germline, CDR1 is GTSNPN and CDR2 SVGIG (reference sequence). The CDR3 DNA is TGTGCCTGGAAGGTACAGGGCTTCAATCAGCCCCAGCATTTT. This sequence encodes CAWKVQGFNQPQHF.

The chain uses TRBV30 and TRBJ2-1; 8 bases are a match to TRBD2. Germline CDR1 and CDR2: GTSNPN and SVGIG (reference sequence). This CDR3 spans 15 amino acids. J was trimmed by 7 bases and V by 0 bases; bases with no gene match: 8. The CDR3 region is CAWSVFGRVGNEQFF. CDR3 bases: TGTGCCTGGAGTGTCTTCGGGAGGGTGGGGAATGAGCAGTTCTTC.

V gene TRBV6-6 combines with J gene TRBJ2-1, with TRBD1 matching 9 bases. J gave up 9 bases and V 6 bases, and 12 bases lay outside the gene matches. The CDR3 runs to 15 residues. Germline-derived CDR1 and CDR2 are MNHNY and SVGAGI (reference sequence). The DNA for the CDR3 is TGTGCCAGCAGCCTTGACCGGACAGGGGCCTCTGAGCAGTTCTTC. Translated: CASSLDRTGASEQFF.